Listed below are T cell receptor beta chains from one sample, sequenced in a study of T cells after yellow fever vaccination. TCRdb analysed the 5' RACE reads with MiXCR anew, one entry per CDR3 protein. Among some 600,000 distinct CDR3 sequences listed, roughly 12% were seen once. Sample: PBMCs, taken on the day of the yellow fever booster vaccination. The receptors were gathered from a man aged 30 to 45 who received the YFV17D yellow fever vaccine. CDR3s include the opening cysteine and the closing phenylalanine or tryptophan.

v_call	cdr3_length	j_call	cdr3_aa
TRBV11-1	18	TRBJ2-1	CAQHPPQRRTGSYNEQFF
TRBV5-1	14	TRBJ2-5	CASSVGQGEETQYF
TRBV30	17	TRBJ2-6	CASPKKGILPGANVLTF
TRBV28	14	TRBJ2-5	CASRPTGREETQYF
TRBV7-2	15	TRBJ2-7	CASSFRQGLSYEQYF
TRBV5-1	13	TRBJ2-7	CASSLGQDYEQYF
TRBV10-1	19	TRBJ2-3	CASTPQVLADGERTDTQYF
TRBV10-3	11	TRBJ1-1	CAISFDTEAFF
TRBV9	12	TRBJ1-2	CASSGGGHGYTF
TRBV7-2	16	TRBJ1-4	CASSLRLKGTNEKLFF
TRBV10-3	12	TRBJ2-1	CAISEVPYEQFF
TRBV19	16	TRBJ1-5	CASRKGGPNGNQPQHF
TRBV6-6	13	TRBJ2-7	CASSYGSTYEQYF
TRBV5-1	15	TRBJ2-5	CASSLVPGVVETQYF
TRBV4-3	15	TRBJ2-1	CASSQDVRDYNEQFF
TRBV2	12	TRBJ2-1	CASSDFSGEQFF
TRBV11-1	19	TRBJ2-6	CASSLGKGTGYSGANVLTF
TRBV12-3/TRBV12-4	14	TRBJ2-3	CASSLRALTDTQYF
TRBV27	13	TRBJ2-7	CASSITGYGEQYF
TRBV19	15	TRBJ1-2	CATGRTGRANYGYTF
TRBV2	13	TRBJ2-3	CASNPGTAHVKYF
TRBV5-1	16	TRBJ2-3	CASSLETSGRADTQYF
TRBV20-1	12	TRBJ1-3	CSASGGENTIYF
TRBV6-5	17	TRBJ2-7	CASSYLASGSSSYEQYF
TRBV20-1	14	TRBJ2-5	CSAGPSTGMETQYF
TRBV20-1	13	TRBJ1-2	CSAPGQGNYGYTF
TRBV20-1	12	TRBJ2-1	CSARRGGNEQFF
TRBV3-1	16	TRBJ2-5	CASSQGLPASQETQYF
TRBV20-1	12	TRBJ2-3	CSATPLADTQYF
TRBV6-1	16	TRBJ2-2	CASRETGTGAGGELFF
TRBV10-1	17	TRBJ2-7	CASSPTSTAGGPYEQYF
TRBV5-4	16	TRBJ1-1	CASSLDRGAGDTEAFF
TRBV4-3	16	TRBJ2-1	CASSQEEAGSYNEQFF
TRBV5-4	14	TRBJ2-6	CAISGGSGANVLTF
TRBV12-3/TRBV12-4	12	TRBJ2-3	CASSFGTSGQYF
TRBV29-1	13	TRBJ1-2	CSVETGHPYGYTF
TRBV29-1	11	TRBJ2-1	CSVEDGGEQFF
TRBV29-1	21	TRBJ2-7	CSVVEDGTGDILFHGINEQYF
TRBV5-1	16	TRBJ2-2	CASSPTGVGSSGELFF
TRBV29-1	16	TRBJ2-1	CSVEDGDTILHDEQFF
TRBV7-2	16	TRBJ2-3	CASSVLGGGTGSTQYF
TRBV28	12	TRBJ2-7	CASASGMGEQYF
TRBV12-3/TRBV12-4	13	TRBJ1-3	CASGGGSGNTIYF
TRBV25-1	13	TRBJ2-5	CASTGRGLETQYF
TRBV25-1	12	TRBJ2-7	CASSPDWREQYF